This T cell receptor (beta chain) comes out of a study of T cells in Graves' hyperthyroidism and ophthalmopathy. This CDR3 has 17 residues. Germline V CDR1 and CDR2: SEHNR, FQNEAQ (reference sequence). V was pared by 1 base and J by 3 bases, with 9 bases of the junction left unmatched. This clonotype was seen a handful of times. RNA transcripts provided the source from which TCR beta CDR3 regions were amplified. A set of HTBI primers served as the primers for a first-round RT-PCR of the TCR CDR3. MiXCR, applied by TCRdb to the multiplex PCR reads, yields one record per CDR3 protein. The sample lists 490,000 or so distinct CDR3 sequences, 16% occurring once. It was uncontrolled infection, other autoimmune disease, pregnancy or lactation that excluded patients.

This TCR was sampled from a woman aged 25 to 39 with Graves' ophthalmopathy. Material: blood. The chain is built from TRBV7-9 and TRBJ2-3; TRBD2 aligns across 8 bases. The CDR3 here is CASSLVASGFYTDTQYF. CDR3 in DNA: TGTGCCAGCAGCTTAGTGGCTAGCGGGTTTTATACAGATACGCAGTATTTT.